This passage covers 13 T cell receptor beta chains from one sample sequenced in a study of blood T cell repertoires in COVID-19. Some clones are missing from TCRdb's copy, which holds only in-frame ones; the method was immunoSEQ multiplex PCR. The sample has hundreds of thousands of clones, roughly nine tenths seen once. The sequencing input was peripheral blood. The receptors here all came from a woman younger than 45 with COVID-19, enrolled during active disease.

This clone was seen a single time. The V call is TRBV6-5, the J call TRBJ2-3, with unresolved D. The CDR3 sequence is 13 residues long. Trimming stripped 1 base from V and 5 bases from J, with 7 bases between. Germline CDR1 MNHEY, CDR2 SVGAGI. The CDR3 region is CASSYWPGDTQYF. CDR3 in DNA: TGTGCCAGCAGTTACTGGCCAGGAGATACGCAGTATTTT.

This chain links TRBV6-6 with TRBJ1-5; the D is unclear. Per germline, CDR1 MNHNY and CDR2 SVGAGI (reference sequence). This CDR3 is 16 amino acids long. V lost 6 bases to trimming and J lost 5 bases, with 20 bases between them. The CDR3 loop is CASSSSRHFGDQPQHF. DNA of the CDR3: TGTGCCAGCAGCTCGTCTCGCCATTTCGGTGATCAGCCCCAGCATTTT.

This clone appeared a few times. The chain couples TRBV11-2 to TRBJ1-1; D not certain. CDR1 is SGHAT, CDR2 FQNNGV, per germline. The CDR3 contains 18 residues. V was trimmed by 6 bases and J by 1 base, leaving 24 bases between them. CDR3 DNA: TGTGCCAGCAGTCCGGGGTGGAGCCGTCGCCGAGAGAACACTGAAGCTTTCTTT. Protein product: CASSPGWSRRRENTEAFF.

V gene TRBV6-5 combines with J gene TRBJ2-3; 8 bases are a match to TRBD1. The V and J ends lost 5 bases and 1 base, in that order; junction bases with no gene match: 5. Germline values: CDR1 MNHEY, CDR2 SVGAGI. This CDR3 comprises 15 residues. In DNA form, the CDR3 reads TGTGCCAGCAGTCGAGAGGACAGGGGCACAGATACGCAGTATTTT. It yields the protein CASSREDRGTDTQYF.

This chain connects TRBV4-1 to TRBJ2-3; 11 positions match TRBD2. The V gene's germline CDR1 is MGHRA and CDR2 YSYEKL. The V segment lost 3 bases and the J segment 2 bases; nucleotides outside the gene matches: 4. The CDR3 totals 16 residues. CDR3 nucleotide sequence: TGCGCCAGCAGCCATATACTAGCGGGGGCCACAGATACGCAGTATTTT. Translated: CASSHILAGATDTQYF.

The V and J genes are TRBV5-1 and TRBJ1-5; 10 bases align to TRBD1. Germline assignment: CDR1 SGHRS and CDR2 YFSETQ. V lost 3 bases to trimming and J lost 4 bases; unmatched junction nucleotides: 1. The CDR3 sequence is 14 residues long. CDR3 DNA: TGCGCCAGCAGCTGGACAGGGGGAAATCAGCCCCAGCATTTT. It specifies CASSWTGGNQPQHF.

This chain links TRBV6-5 with TRBJ1-2; TRBD1 might be the D (6 bases). V was trimmed by 2 bases and J by 8 bases, leaving 21 bases between them. The CDR3 has 16 residues. Germline assignment: CDR1 MNHEY and CDR2 SVGAGI. The CDR3 DNA reads TGTGCCAGCAGTTACATAGGGAGGGGGGATGGTGGCGGCTACACCTTC. It yields the protein CASSYIGRGDGGGYTF.

The V call is TRBV18, the J call TRBJ1-2; 7 bases line up with TRBD1. The CDR3 spans 16 residues. From germline, CDR1 is KGHSH and CDR2 LQKENI. J lost 2 bases, V lost 3 bases, and 9 bases had no gene match. The CDR3 region is CASSPTNGQANYGYTF. Here the CDR3 DNA reads TGTGCCAGCTCACCTACAAACGGACAGGCGAACTATGGCTACACCTTC.

This chain links TRBV19 with TRBJ2-1; 8 bases map to TRBD1. The CDR3 is 15 amino acids. The V gene's germline CDR1 is LNHDA and CDR2 SQIVND (reference sequence). J gave up 6 bases and V 6 bases, and 10 bases lay outside the gene matches. CDR3: CASSQDRGLGNEQFF. CDR3 DNA: TGTGCCAGTAGCCAAGACAGGGGCCTTGGCAATGAGCAGTTCTTC. Supplemented by reference TRBV19 and TRBJ2-1, the full variable domain reads DGGITQSPKYLFRKEGQNVTLSCEQNLNHDAMYWYRQDPGQGLRLIYYSQIVNDFQKGDIAEGYSVSREKKESFPLTVTSAQKNPTAFYLCASSQDRGLGNEQFFGPGTRLTVL.

The chain links TRBV29-1 to TRBJ2-5; no firm D call. Trimming removed 8 bases from V and 5 bases from J, with 6 bases in between. CDR3 length: 9 residues. Germline V gene lookup returns CDR1 SQVTM and CDR2 ANQGSEA. The CDR3 DNA reads as TGCAGCCCGTCTGAGACCCAGTACTTC. Protein product: CSPSETQYF.

The chain joins TRBV6-6 to TRBJ2-7, with 7 bases aligning to TRBD1. The CDR3 has 13 amino acids. Looked up from germline, CDR1 is MNHNY and CDR2 is SVGAGI (reference sequence). V shed 5 bases, J shed 5 bases, and the junction held 6 bases outside the gene matches. The CDR3 loop is CASSRGTGDEQYV. CDR3 DNA: TGTGCCAGCAGTAGGGGCACAGGGGACGAGCAGTACGTC.

This sequence joins TRBV28 and TRBJ1-1; 8 positions agree with TRBD1. The CDR3 consists of 13 residues. Germline values: CDR1 MDHEN, CDR2 SYDVKM. V lost 6 bases, J lost 4 bases, and 4 bases stayed unmatched. CDR3 residues: CASRAQGGTEAFF. For the CDR3, the DNA is TGTGCCAGCAGGGCACAGGGGGGCACTGAAGCTTTCTTT. The variable domain in full, completed from reference TRBV28 and TRBJ1-1, reads DVKVTQSSRYLVKRTGEKVFLECVQDMDHENMFWYRQDPGLGLRLIYFSYDVKMKEKGDIPEGYSVSREKKERFSLILESASTNQTSMYLCASRAQGGTEAFFGQGTRLTVV.

The rearrangement joins TRBV20-1 to TRBJ1-1; D not resolved. CDR3 length: 9 amino acids. The germline V and J ends were trimmed by 4 bases and 6 bases, with 3 bases remaining between them. CDR1 and CDR2 from the germline V gene are DFQATT and SNEGSKA (reference sequence). The CDR3 region is CSATAEAFF. The CDR3 DNA reads as TGCAGTGCTACGGCTGAAGCTTTCTTT.